The T cell receptor beta chain described here comes from a study of shared clonotypes between healthy human individuals. Naive CD8 cells were CD45RO-negative, positively selected for CCR7, excluding terminally differentiated effector memory CD45RA+ cells. Donors were healthy HIV-negative adults without recently reported acute infections or vaccinations. In germline, CDR1 is SEHNR, CDR2 FQNEAQ (reference sequence). The V gene lost 1 base and the J gene lost 0 bases, with 9 bases spanning the gap. CDR3 length: 15 residues. Notes on the study in general: The naive CD4 repertoires of a handful of donors were compared, and around 5% of clonotypes were shared.

Source study methods: ImmunoSEQ sequences covered only the junction and lacked quality scores; filtering therefore differed. This table comes from immunoSEQ multiplex PCR, and its TCRdb copy is limited to in-frame clones, with some not included. The V and J calls and clone size come from that table; D and trimming were worked out from the DNA. The profile shows 760,000 or so clones, just over 95% of them singletons. About this clone itself: Its antigen is unidentified.

The source of this sequence is a man aged 25 to 45 in good health. Material for sequencing was naive CD8+ T cells sorted from blood. This sequence joins TRBV7-9 and TRBJ2-5; D ambiguous. The CDR3 loop reads CASSLVGSYQETQYF. CDR3 nucleotides: TGTGCCAGCAGCTTAGTAGGGTCGTACCAAGAGACCCAGTACTTC.